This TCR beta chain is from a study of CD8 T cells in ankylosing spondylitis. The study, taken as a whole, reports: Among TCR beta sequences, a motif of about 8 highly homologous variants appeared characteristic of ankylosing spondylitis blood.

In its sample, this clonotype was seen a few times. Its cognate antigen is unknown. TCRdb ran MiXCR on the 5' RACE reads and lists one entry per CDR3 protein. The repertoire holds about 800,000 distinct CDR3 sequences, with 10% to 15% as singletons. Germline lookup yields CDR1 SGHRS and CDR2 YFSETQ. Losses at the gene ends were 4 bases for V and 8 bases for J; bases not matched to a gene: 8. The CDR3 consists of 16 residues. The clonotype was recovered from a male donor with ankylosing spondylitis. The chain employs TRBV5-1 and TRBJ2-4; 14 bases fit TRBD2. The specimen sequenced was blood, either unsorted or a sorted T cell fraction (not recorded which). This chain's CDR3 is CASSQGLAGDRDIQYF. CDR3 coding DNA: TGCGCCAGCAGCCAGGGACTAGCGGGAGATAGGGACATTCAGTACTTC.